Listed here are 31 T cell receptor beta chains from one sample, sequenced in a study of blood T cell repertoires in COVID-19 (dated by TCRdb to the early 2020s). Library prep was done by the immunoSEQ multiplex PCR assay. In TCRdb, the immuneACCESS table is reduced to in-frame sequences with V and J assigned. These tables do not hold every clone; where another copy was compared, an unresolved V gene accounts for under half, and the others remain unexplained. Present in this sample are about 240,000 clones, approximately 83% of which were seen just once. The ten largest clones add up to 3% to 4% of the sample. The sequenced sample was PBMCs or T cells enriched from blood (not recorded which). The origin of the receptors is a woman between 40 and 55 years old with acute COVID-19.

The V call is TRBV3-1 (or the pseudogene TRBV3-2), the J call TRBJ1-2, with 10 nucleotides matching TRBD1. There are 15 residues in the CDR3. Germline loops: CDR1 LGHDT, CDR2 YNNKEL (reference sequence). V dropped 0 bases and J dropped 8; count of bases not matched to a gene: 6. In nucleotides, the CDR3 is TGTGCCAGCAGCCAAGATTGGGACAGGGGTTCCGGCTACACCTTC. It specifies CASSQDWDRGSGYTF.

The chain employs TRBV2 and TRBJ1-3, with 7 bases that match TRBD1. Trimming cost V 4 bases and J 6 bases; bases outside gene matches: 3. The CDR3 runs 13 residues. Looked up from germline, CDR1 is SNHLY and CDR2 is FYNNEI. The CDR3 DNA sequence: TGTGCCAGCAGTGTTGACAGGGAAAACACCATATATTTT. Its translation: CASSVDRENTIYF.

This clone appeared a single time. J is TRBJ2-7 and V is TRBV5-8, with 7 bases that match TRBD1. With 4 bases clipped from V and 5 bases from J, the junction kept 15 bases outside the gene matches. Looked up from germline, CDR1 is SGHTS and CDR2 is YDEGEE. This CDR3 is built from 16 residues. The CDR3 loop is CASSRTSAQGNHEQYF. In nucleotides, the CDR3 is TGTGCCAGCAGCCGCACCTCGGCACAGGGGAATCACGAGCAGTACTTC.

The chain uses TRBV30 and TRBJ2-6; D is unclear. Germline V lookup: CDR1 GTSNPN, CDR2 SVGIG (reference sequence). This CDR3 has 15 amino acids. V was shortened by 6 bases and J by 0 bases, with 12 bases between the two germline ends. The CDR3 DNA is TGTGCCTGTGGGCCTTCTCCCTCTGGGGCCAACGTCCTGACTTTC. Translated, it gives CACGPSPSGANVLTF.

The DNA of the CDR3 is TGTGCCAGTAGTATTGCGGGGTTCGGCACAGATACGCAGTATTTT. Protein product: CASSIAGFGTDTQYF. This sequence joins TRBV19 and TRBJ2-3; D is possibly TRBD2 (6 bases). V dropped 3 bases and J dropped 1 base, with 11 bases sitting between them. Germline CDR1 reads LNHDA; CDR2 reads SQIVND (reference sequence). CDR3 length equals 15 residues.

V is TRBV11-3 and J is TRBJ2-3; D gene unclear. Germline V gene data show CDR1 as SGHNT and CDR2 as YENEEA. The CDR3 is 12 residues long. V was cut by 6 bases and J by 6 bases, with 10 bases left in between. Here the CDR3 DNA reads TGTGCCAGCAGTGCAGCTAGTGATACGCAGTATTTT. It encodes CASSAASDTQYF.

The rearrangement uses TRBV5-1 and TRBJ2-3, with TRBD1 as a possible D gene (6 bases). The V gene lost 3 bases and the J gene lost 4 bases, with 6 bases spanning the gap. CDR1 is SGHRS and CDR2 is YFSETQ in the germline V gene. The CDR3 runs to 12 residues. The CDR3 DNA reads TGCGCCAGCAGCTCAGGGGCAGATACGCAGTATTTT. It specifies CASSSGADTQYF.

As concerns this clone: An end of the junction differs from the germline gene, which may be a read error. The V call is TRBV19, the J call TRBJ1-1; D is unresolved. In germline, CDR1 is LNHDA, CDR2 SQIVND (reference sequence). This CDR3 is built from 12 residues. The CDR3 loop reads CASTPNSQQILF. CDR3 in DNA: TGTGCCAGTACTCCAAATTCCCAACAGATTCTCTTT. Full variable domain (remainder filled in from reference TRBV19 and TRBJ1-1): DGGITQSPKYLFRKEGQNVTLSCEQNLNHDAMYWYRQDPGQGLRLIYYSQIVNDFQKGDIAEGYSVSREKKESFPLTVTSAQKNPTAFYLCASTPNSQQILFGQGTRLTVV.

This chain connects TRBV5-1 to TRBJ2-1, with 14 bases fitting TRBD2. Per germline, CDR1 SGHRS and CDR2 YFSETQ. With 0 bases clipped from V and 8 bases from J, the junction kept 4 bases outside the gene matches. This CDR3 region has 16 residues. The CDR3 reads CASSLGGTSGSYEQFF. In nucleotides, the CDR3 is TGCGCCAGCAGCTTGGGGGGGACTAGCGGGAGCTATGAGCAGTTCTTC.

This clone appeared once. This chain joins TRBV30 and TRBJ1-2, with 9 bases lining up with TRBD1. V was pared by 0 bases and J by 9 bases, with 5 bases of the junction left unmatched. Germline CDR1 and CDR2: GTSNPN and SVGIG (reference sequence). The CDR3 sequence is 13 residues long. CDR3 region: CAWSVGTGNRYTF. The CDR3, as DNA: TGTGCCTGGAGTGTAGGGACAGGGAATCGCTACACCTTC. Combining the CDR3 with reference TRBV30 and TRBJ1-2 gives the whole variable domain SQTIHQWPATLVQPVGSPLSLECTVEGTSNPNLYWYRQAAGRGLQLLFYSVGIGQISSEVPQNLSASRPQDRQFILSSKKLLLSDSGFYLCAWSVGTGNRYTFGSGTRLTVV.

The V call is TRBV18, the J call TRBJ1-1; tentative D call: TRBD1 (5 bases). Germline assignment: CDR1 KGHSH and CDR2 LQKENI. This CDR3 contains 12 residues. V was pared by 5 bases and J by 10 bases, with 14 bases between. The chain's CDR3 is CASSAQQDGAFF. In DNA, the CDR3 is TGTGCCAGCTCAGCCCAACAGGACGGAGCTTTCTTT. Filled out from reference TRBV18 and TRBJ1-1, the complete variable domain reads NAGVMQNPRHLVRRRGQEARLRCSPMKGHSHVYWYRQLPEEGLKFMVYLQKENIIDESGMPKERFSAEFPKEGPSILRIQQVVRGDSAAYFCASSAQQDGAFFGQGTRLTVV.

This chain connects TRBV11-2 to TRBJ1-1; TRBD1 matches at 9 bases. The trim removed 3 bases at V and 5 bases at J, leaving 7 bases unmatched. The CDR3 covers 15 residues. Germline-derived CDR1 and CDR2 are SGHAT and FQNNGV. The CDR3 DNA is TGTGCCAGCAGCTTGGGACAGGGTGACGGGACTGAAGCTTTCTTT. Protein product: CASSLGQGDGTEAFF.

CDR3 in DNA: TGTGCCAGCAGCAAAGCCCCGCTACAGGAATCGGATGAAAAACTGTTTTTT. As protein: CASSKAPLQESDEKLFF. The rearrangement uses TRBV21-1 and TRBJ1-4; the tabulated D call, TRBD1, remains unverified against the DNA. TRBV21-1 is assigned pseudogene status. CDR3 size: 17 residues.

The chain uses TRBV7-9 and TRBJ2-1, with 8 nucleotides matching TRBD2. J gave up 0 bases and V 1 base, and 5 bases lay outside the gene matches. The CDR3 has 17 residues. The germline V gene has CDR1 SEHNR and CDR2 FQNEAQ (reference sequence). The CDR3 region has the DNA TGTGCCAGCAGCTTAGTGGTAGCGGGATACTCCTACAATGAGCAGTTCTTC. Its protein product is CASSLVVAGYSYNEQFF. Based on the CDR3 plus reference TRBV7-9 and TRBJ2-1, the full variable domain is DTGVSQNPRHKITKRGQNVTFRCDPISEHNRLYWYRQTLGQGPEFLTYFQNEAQLEKSRLLSDRFSAERPKGSFSTLEIQRTEQGDSAMYLCASSLVVAGYSYNEQFFGPGTRLTVL.

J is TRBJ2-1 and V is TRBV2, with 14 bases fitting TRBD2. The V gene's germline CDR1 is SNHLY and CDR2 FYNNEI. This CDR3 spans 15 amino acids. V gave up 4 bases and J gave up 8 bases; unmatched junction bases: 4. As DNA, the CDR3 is TGTGCCAGCAGTGGGACTAGCGGGAGGATGGATGAGCAGTTCTTC. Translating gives CASSGTSGRMDEQFF.

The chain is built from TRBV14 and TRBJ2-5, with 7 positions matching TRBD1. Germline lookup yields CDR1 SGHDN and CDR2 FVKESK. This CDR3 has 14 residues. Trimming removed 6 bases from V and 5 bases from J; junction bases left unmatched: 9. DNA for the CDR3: TGTGCCAGCAGACGCGACAGGGTTGGCGAGACCCAGTACTTC. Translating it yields CASRRDRVGETQYF.

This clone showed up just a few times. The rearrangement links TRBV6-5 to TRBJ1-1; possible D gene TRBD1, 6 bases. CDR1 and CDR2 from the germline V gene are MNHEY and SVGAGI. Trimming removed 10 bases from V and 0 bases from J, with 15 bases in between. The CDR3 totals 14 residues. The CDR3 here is CATRMGDMNTEAFF. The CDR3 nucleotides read TGTGCCACCCGAATGGGGGACATGAACACTGAAGCTTTCTTT.

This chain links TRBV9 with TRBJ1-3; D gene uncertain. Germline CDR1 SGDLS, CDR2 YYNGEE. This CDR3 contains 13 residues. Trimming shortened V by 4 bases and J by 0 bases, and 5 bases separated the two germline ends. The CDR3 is CASSPSSGNTIYF. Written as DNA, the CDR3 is TGTGCCAGCAGCCCCTCCTCTGGAAACACCATATATTTT.

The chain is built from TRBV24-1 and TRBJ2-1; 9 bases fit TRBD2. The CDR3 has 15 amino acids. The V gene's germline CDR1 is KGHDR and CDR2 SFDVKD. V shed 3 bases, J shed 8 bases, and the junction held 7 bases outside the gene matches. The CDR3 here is CATSDAVAGADEQFF. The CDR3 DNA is TGTGCCACCAGTGATGCAGTAGCGGGAGCCGATGAGCAGTTCTTC.

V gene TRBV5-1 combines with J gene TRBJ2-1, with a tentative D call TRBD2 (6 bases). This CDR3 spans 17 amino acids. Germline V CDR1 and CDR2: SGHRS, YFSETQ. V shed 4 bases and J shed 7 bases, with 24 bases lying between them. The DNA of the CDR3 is TGCGCCAGCAGCGGGGGTCCCATAGCGGCCCTGGGGAATGAGCAGTTCTTC. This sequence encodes CASSGGPIAALGNEQFF.

The CDR3 is CASSFDRGIETQYF. CDR3 sequence (DNA): TGTGCCAGCAGCTTTGACAGGGGAATAGAGACCCAGTACTTC. The chain has TRBV7-2 and TRBJ2-5, with 8 bases matching TRBD1. This CDR3 comprises 14 residues. V lost 3 bases and J lost 4; bases outside the gene matches: 4. CDR1 is SGHTA and CDR2 is FQGNSA in the germline V gene.

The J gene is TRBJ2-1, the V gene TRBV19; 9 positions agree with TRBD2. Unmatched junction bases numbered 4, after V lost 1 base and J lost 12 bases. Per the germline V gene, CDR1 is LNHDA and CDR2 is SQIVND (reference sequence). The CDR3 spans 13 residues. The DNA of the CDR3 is TGTGCCAGTAGTATAGCTAGCGGGATCGGGCAGTTCTTC. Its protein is CASSIASGIGQFF.

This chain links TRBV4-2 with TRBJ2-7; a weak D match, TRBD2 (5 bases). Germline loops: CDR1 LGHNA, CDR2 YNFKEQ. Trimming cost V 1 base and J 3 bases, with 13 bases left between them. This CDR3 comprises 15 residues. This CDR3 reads CASSQGITSNYEQYF. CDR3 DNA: TGTGCCAGCAGCCAAGGGATTACTAGTAACTACGAGCAGTACTTC.

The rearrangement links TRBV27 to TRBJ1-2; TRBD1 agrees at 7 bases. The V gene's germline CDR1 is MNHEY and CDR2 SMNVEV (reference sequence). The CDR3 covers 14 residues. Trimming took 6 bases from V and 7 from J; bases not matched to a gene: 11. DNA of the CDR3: TGTGCCAGCAGCTTTACAGGGGAGGATCTTGGCTACACCTTC. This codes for CASSFTGEDLGYTF.

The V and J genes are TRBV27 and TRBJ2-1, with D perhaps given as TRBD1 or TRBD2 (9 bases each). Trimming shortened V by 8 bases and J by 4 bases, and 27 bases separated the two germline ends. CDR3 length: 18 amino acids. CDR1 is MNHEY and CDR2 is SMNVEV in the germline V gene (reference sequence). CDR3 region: CASRDRALTSGLYNEQFF. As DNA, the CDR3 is TGTGCCAGCCGGGACAGGGCGTTGACTAGCGGACTGTACAATGAGCAGTTCTTC.

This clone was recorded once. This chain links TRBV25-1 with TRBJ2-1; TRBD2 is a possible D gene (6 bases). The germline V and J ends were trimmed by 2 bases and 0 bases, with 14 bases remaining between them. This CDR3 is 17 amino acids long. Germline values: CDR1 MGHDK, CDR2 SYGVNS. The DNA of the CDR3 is TGTGCCAGCAGTGAACAGGAGGGACGGAGCTCCTACAATGAGCAGTTCTTC. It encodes CASSEQEGRSSYNEQFF. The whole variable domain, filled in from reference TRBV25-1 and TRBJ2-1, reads EADIYQTPRYLVIGTGKKITLECSQTMGHDKMYWYQQDPGMELHLIHYSYGVNSTEKGDLSSESTVSRIRTEHFPLTLESARPSHTSQYLCASSEQEGRSSYNEQFFGPGTRLTVL.

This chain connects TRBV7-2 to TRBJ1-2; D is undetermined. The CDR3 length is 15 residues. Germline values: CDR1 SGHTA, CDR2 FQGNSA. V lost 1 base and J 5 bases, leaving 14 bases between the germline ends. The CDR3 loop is CASSLGAGGYYGYTF. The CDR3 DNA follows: TGTGCCAGCAGCTTAGGTGCAGGTGGATATTATGGCTACACCTTC.

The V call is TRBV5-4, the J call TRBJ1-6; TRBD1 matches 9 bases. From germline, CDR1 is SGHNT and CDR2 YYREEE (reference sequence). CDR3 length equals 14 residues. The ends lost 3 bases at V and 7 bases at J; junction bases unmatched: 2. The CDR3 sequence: CASSSGQGNSPLHF. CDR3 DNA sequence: TGTGCCAGCAGCTCGGGACAGGGAAATTCACCCCTCCACTTT. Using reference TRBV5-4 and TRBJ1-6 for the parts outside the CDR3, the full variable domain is ETGVTQSPTHLIKTRGQQVTLRCSSQSGHNTVSWYQQALGQGPQFIFQYYREEENGRGNFPPRFSGLQFPNYSSELNVNALELDDSALYLCASSSGQGNSPLHFGNGTRLTVT.

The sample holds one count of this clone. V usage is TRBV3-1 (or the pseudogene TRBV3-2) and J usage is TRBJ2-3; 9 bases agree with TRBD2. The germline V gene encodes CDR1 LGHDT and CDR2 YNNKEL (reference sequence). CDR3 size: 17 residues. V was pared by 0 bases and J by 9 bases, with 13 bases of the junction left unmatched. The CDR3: CASSQDAASAGGGTQYF. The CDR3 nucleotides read TGTGCCAGCAGCCAAGACGCTGCGTCAGCGGGAGGTGGGACGCAGTATTTT.

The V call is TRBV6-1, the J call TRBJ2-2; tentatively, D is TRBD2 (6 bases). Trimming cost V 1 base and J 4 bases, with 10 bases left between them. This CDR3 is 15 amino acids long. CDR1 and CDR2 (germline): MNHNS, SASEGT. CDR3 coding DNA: TGTGCCAGCAGTGAAGTTGGTAGCGGCACCGGGGAGCTGTTTTTT. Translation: CASSEVGSGTGELFF.

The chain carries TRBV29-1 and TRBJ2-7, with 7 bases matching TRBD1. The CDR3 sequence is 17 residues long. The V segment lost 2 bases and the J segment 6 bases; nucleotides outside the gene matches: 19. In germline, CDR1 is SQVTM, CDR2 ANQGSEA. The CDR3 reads CSVEQGDRDSRSREQYF. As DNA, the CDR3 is TGCAGCGTTGAACAGGGAGACCGGGACAGTCGAAGTCGCGAGCAGTACTTC.